Included here is one TCR beta chain sequence, with context. Study processing details: Reference gene primer amplification in the assay estimated nucleated cell counts. Using immunoSEQ multiplex PCR, the repertoire was profiled, and TCRdb retains in-frame clones only, with some absent. V and J calls and clone size come straight from that table; D and trimming were deduced from the DNA. This sample carries about 160,000 clones, 70% to 80% of them seen once, and the ten largest clones take around 8.1%. This entry is derived from a study of blood T cell repertoires in COVID-19. V lost 4 bases, J lost 1 base, and 11 bases lay in between. The CDR3 is 15 amino acids. CDR1 is LNHDA and CDR2 is SQIVND in the germline V gene (reference sequence).

This receptor was obtained from a woman aged 55-70 years with COVID-19, enrolled during active disease. J is TRBJ1-5 and V is TRBV19, with D perhaps TRBD1 (6 bases). Sequenced: peripheral blood. The DNA for the CDR3 is TGTGCCAGTAGTACCGTACAGGGAAGCAATCAGCCCCAGCATTTT. Protein sequence: CASSTVQGSNQPQHF.